The rows below give T cell receptor beta chains drawn from one sample of a study of blood T cell repertoires in COVID-19. Profiling relied on immunoSEQ multiplex PCR, and the TCRdb table lists in-frame clones only, not all of them. The sample lists 120,000 to 150,000 clones, approximately 91% seen once, with 2% to 2.5% in the top ten. The material sequenced was peripheral blood. The receptors originated from a human donor in a cohort sampled during active COVID-19. Each CDR3 is given with its conserved first and last residue. D genes are given only for firm matches. Rows give clone size only sometimes, using once, few, many, or a class for an expanded clone.

v_gene,abundance,d_gene,j_gene,CDR3aa,CDR3nt
TRBV7-2,NA,TRBD1,TRBJ2-7,CASSPGRAGGDEQYF,TGTGCCAGCAGCCCGGGAAGGGCAGGGGGCGACGAGCAGTACTTC
TRBV14,NA,TRBD1,TRBJ1-6,CASSLYFPGQGNSPLHF,TGTGCCAGCAGCCTTTACTTCCCGGGACAGGGTAATTCACCCCTCCACTTT
TRBV5-1,NA,TRBD2,TRBJ2-2,CASSPGLGFGELFF,TGCGCCAGCAGCCCGGGACTAGGTTTCGGGGAGCTGTTTTTT
TRBV5-1,NA,NA,TRBJ2-7,CASSLAVQAANEQYF,TGCGCCAGCAGCTTGGCCGTACAGGCGGCCAACGAGCAGTACTTC
TRBV3-1/TRBV3-2,NA,NA,TRBJ1-1,CASARGGTEAFF,TGTGCCAGCGCCCGGGGGGGCACTGAAGCTTTCTTT
TRBV6-1,NA,TRBD1,TRBJ2-7,CASSEEEGTGGYEQYF,TGTGCCAGCAGTGAAGAAGAAGGGACAGGGGGCTACGAGCAGTACTTC
TRBV2,NA,NA,TRBJ2-1,CASSELRGYNEQFF,TGTGCCAGCAGTGAACTGCGTGGTTACAATGAGCAGTTCTTC
TRBV11-3,NA,TRBD1,TRBJ2-2,CASSPSLDRGKRTGELFF,TGTGCCAGCAGCCCGTCCCTGGACAGGGGGAAGAGGACCGGGGAGCTGTTTTTT
TRBV6-2/TRBV6-3,NA,NA,TRBJ2-3,CASSYVGGSLTDTQYF,TGTGCCAGCAGTTACGTAGGAGGTTCCCTCACAGATACGCAGTATTTT
TRBV19,NA,NA,TRBJ2-5,CASSMRGGTQYF,TGTGCCAGTAGTATGCGCGGAGGGACCCAGTACTTC
TRBV28,NA,TRBD2,TRBJ2-5,CASSPRVAGGQETQYF,TGTGCCAGCAGTCCCCGAGTAGCGGGGGGGCAGGAGACCCAGTACTTC
TRBV7-2,NA,NA,TRBJ2-5,CASSLDRYQETQYF,TGTGCCAGCAGCTTAGATCGGTACCAAGAGACCCAGTACTTC
TRBV19,NA,NA,TRBJ2-7,CASRTENSYEQYF,TGTGCCAGTCGGACAGAAAACTCCTACGAGCAGTACTTC
TRBV6-5,NA,TRBD1,TRBJ1-2,CASSYSRDRGTDGYTF,TGTGCCAGCAGTTACTCCCGGGACAGGGGGACGGATGGCTACACCTTC
TRBV6-5,NA,TRBD2,TRBJ2-1,CASRGTSRNNEQFF,TGTGCCAGCAGAGGGACTAGCCGAAACAATGAGCAGTTCTTC
TRBV28,NA,NA,TRBJ1-1,CASSLFGGSSTEAFF,TGTGCCAGCAGTTTATTTGGGGGGTCTAGCACTGAAGCTTTCTTT
TRBV5-8,NA,NA,TRBJ2-7,CASSPMDAGPYEQYF,TGTGCCAGCAGCCCAATGGATGCGGGACCCTACGAGCAGTACTTC
TRBV19,few,TRBD1,TRBJ1-6,CASRDPRTGDNSPLHF,TGTGCCAGTAGGGATCCTAGGACAGGGGATAATTCACCCCTCCACTTT